Listed below are T cell receptor beta chains from one sample, sequenced in a study of T cells in localized non-small cell lung cancer. Clones were read by immunoSEQ multiplex PCR, and TCRdb kept only the in-frame ones, dropping some. In the table there are roughly 20,000 clones, approximately 84% of which are singletons. The sequences come from peripheral blood, collected before any cancer treatment. These receptors all stem from a man aged 40 to 69 with stage I lung adenocarcinoma. CDR3s include the opening cysteine and the closing phenylalanine or tryptophan. D genes are given only for firm matches. Clone size is shown for a subset of rows, as once, few, many or a class of expanded clone.

clone_size | j_call | d_call | v_call | cdr3_aa | cdr3_nt
once | TRBJ2-1 | - | TRBV18 | CASSPVKGPYEQFF | TGTGCCAGCTCACCCGTGAAAGGGCCGTATGAGCAGTTCTTC
once | TRBJ2-3 | TRBD2 | TRBV4-3 | CASSQGGGAGTDTQYF | TGCGCCAGCAGCCAGGGCGGGGGGGCTGGTACAGATACGCAGTATTTT
- | TRBJ1-3 | - | TRBV4-2 | CASSNSGSGNTIYF | TGTGCCAGCAGCAATTCCGGCTCTGGAAACACCATATATTTT
- | TRBJ1-2 | - | TRBV4-1 | CASSRHGGYTF | TGCGCCAGCAGCCGCCACGGGGGCTACACCTTC
- | TRBJ2-1 | TRBD2 | TRBV9 | CASSSLAGGQGEQFF | TGTGCCAGCAGTAGCCTAGCGGGAGGGCAGGGTGAGCAGTTCTTC
- | TRBJ2-3 | - | TRBV9 | CASSALSSGTDTQYF | TGTGCCAGCAGTGCGCTGTCTAGCGGCACAGATACGCAGTATTTT
- | TRBJ1-5 | TRBD1 | TRBV5-8 | CASRVTGVDQPQHF | TGTGCCAGCAGGGTTACAGGGGTGGATCAGCCCCAGCATTTT
- | TRBJ2-7 | - | TRBV7-8 | CASSPKRVDEQYF | TGTGCCAGCAGCCCAAAGCGGGTAGACGAGCAGTACTTC
- | TRBJ2-1 | TRBD2 | TRBV5-6 | CASSSLNGLAGYNEQFF | TGTGCCAGCAGCTCCCTTAATGGACTAGCGGGGTACAATGAGCAGTTCTTC
- | TRBJ2-1 | TRBD2 | TRBV5-1 | CASSPNPMGLAGSSYNEQFF | TGCGCCAGCAGCCCAAACCCTATGGGACTAGCGGGAAGTTCCTACAATGAGCAGTTCTTC
- | TRBJ2-7 | TRBD1 | TRBV4-2 | CASSRGDRDYEQYF | TGTGCCAGCAGCCGTGGGGACAGGGACTACGAGCAGTACTTC
- | TRBJ2-7 | TRBD1 | TRBV6-5 | CASSRGQAIYEQYF | TGTGCCAGCAGTCGGGGACAGGCGATTTACGAGCAGTACTTC
few | TRBJ1-5 | - | TRBV12-2 | CASRLGNYQPQHF | TGTGCAAGTCGCTTAGGGAATTATCAGCCCCAGCATTTT
- | TRBJ2-2 | - | TRBV5-1 | CASSSTGNTGELFF | TGCGCCAGCAGCTCGACAGGGAACACCGGGGAGCTGTTTTTT
- | TRBJ2-7 | - | TRBV5-6 | CASRAAVALYEQYF | TGTGCCAGCAGGGCGGCAGTAGCCCTCTACGAGCAGTACTTC
- | TRBJ1-2 | TRBD1 | TRBV7-9 | CASSLAGVTGVYGYTF | TGTGCCAGCAGCTTAGCTGGTGTGACAGGGGTCTATGGCTACACCTTC
once | TRBJ2-5 | - | TRBV7-3 | CASSPTTGREGQYF | TGTGCCAGCAGCCCGACAACCGGAAGAGAAGGCCAGTACTTC
- | TRBJ1-4 | - | TRBV29-1 | CSVGEGLREKLFF | TGCAGCGTTGGGGAGGGGTTACGAGAAAAACTGTTTTTT
- | TRBJ1-2 | - | TRBV5-1 | CASSLERAGYTF | TGCGCCAGCAGCTTGGAAAGGGCCGGCTACACCTTC
- | TRBJ2-5 | - | TRBV11-3 | CASSLGPQETQYF | TGTGCCAGCAGCTTGGGCCCACAAGAGACCCAGTACTTC
- | TRBJ2-6 | TRBD2 | TRBV6-1 | CASSDKVSGSSGANVLTF | TGTGCCAGCAGTGATAAGGTTAGCGGGTCGTCTGGGGCCAACGTCCTGACTTTC
- | TRBJ1-5 | - | TRBV19 | CASSFGYTQPQHF | TGTGCCAGTAGTTTCGGATATACGCAGCCCCAGCATTTT
- | TRBJ1-1 | - | TRBV20-1 | CSARKSTEAFF | TGCAGTGCTAGAAAGAGCACTGAAGCTTTCTTT
- | TRBJ2-7 | TRBD2 | TRBV28 | CASSRPTSVTSSYEQYF | TGTGCCAGCAGTCGACCAACTAGCGTTACGAGCTCCTACGAGCAGTACTTC
- | TRBJ2-7 | TRBD2 | TRBV2 | CASRGTSGGYEQYF | TGTGCCAGCAGAGGGACTAGCGGGGGTTACGAGCAGTACTTC
- | TRBJ1-6 | TRBD1 | TRBV5-6 | CASSLYRGTPGLSDSPLHF | TGTGCCAGCAGCTTGTACAGGGGCACACCAGGTTTATCCGACTCGCCCCTCCACTTT
- | TRBJ2-7 | - | TRBV28 | CASSFLGSHYYEQYF | TGTGCCAGCAGTTTTCTGGGGTCCCATTATTACGAGCAGTACTTC
- | TRBJ2-5 | - | TRBV5-1 | CASSLAGTSEETQYF | TGCGCCAGCAGCTTGGCCGGGACATCCGAAGAGACCCAGTACTTC
- | TRBJ2-7 | - | TRBV5-1 | CASSPLLSSYEQYF | TGCGCCAGCAGCCCCTTACTGAGCTCCTACGAGCAGTACTTC